This is a list of T cell receptor beta chains from one sample in a study of CD8+CD57+ T cells in acquired aplastic anemia. TCRdb recomputed calls from the reads with MiXCR, one row per CDR3 protein. The sample lists 200,000 or so distinct CDR3 sequences; 40% to 55% were seen once. Sequenced material: sorted CD4+, CD8+, or CD8+CD57+ T cells (not recorded which) from PBMCs. Source of these receptors: a human donor with aplastic anemia. The CDR3 runs from the conserved cysteine through the conserved F or W. The D gene is left open where the match is weak. For some rows the clone size is stated as once, few or many, or as a class when expanded; others skip it.

d_call: TRBD1; cdr3_length: 14; clone_size: .; v_call: TRBV5-4; j_call: TRBJ1-1; cdr3_nt: TGTGCCAGCAGCCAGGGACAGTTCAACACTGAAGCTTTCTTT; cdr3_aa: CASSQGQFNTEAFF
d_call: .; cdr3_length: 15; clone_size: many; v_call: TRBV20-1; j_call: TRBJ2-2; cdr3_nt: TGCAGTGCTAGAGAGGGTACAACGAACACCGGGGAGCTGTTTTTT; cdr3_aa: CSAREGTTNTGELFF
d_call: .; cdr3_length: 13; clone_size: .; v_call: TRBV20-1; j_call: TRBJ1-4; cdr3_nt: TGCAGTGTCTGGACGGACCCTAATGAAAAACTGTTTTTT; cdr3_aa: CSVWTDPNEKLFF
d_call: TRBD2; cdr3_length: 16; clone_size: .; v_call: TRBV24-1; j_call: TRBJ2-1; cdr3_nt: TGTGCCACCAGTGACGTTGGACTAGCGGGGGGGAATGAGCAGTTCTTC; cdr3_aa: CATSDVGLAGGNEQFF
d_call: .; cdr3_length: 11; clone_size: medium-sized; v_call: TRBV12-3/TRBV12-4; j_call: TRBJ2-2; cdr3_nt: TGTGCCAGCAGTTTTACCGGGGAGCTGTTTTTT; cdr3_aa: CASSFTGELFF
d_call: .; cdr3_length: 12; clone_size: many; v_call: TRBV6-6; j_call: TRBJ2-7; cdr3_nt: TGTGCCAGCAGCGCCTCGAGGAACGAGCAGTACTTC; cdr3_aa: CASSASRNEQYF
d_call: .; cdr3_length: 14; clone_size: .; v_call: TRBV9; j_call: TRBJ1-6; cdr3_nt: TGTGCCAGCAGCCTCAGGGAGGGGTTCTCACCCCTCCACTTT; cdr3_aa: CASSLREGFSPLHF
d_call: .; cdr3_length: 15; clone_size: .; v_call: TRBV11-2; j_call: TRBJ2-7; cdr3_nt: TGTGCCAGCAGCCTAGCTGCGGGGCAGTCCTACGAGCAGTACTTC; cdr3_aa: CASSLAAGQSYEQYF
d_call: TRBD2; cdr3_length: 14; clone_size: many; v_call: TRBV20-1; j_call: TRBJ2-7; cdr3_nt: TGCAGTGCTAGGGGGACTAGCGGATCCTACGAGCAGTACTTC; cdr3_aa: CSARGTSGSYEQYF
d_call: TRBD1; cdr3_length: 13; clone_size: once; v_call: TRBV2; j_call: TRBJ1-4; cdr3_nt: TGTGCCAGCAGGCCGGGACAGGGAGGTAAACTGTTTTTT; cdr3_aa: CASRPGQGGKLFF
d_call: .; cdr3_length: 13; clone_size: .; v_call: TRBV7-2; j_call: TRBJ2-3; cdr3_nt: TGTGCCAGCAGCTTATTCACCGTGGATACGCAGTATTTT; cdr3_aa: CASSLFTVDTQYF
d_call: .; cdr3_length: 16; clone_size: many; v_call: TRBV10-2; j_call: TRBJ1-1; cdr3_nt: TGCGCCAGCAGGGGGCTAATTACCCCTTTCGACACTGAAGCTTTCTTT; cdr3_aa: CASRGLITPFDTEAFF
d_call: TRBD1; cdr3_length: 14; clone_size: many; v_call: TRBV6-1; j_call: TRBJ1-4; cdr3_nt: TGTGCCAGCTCGACAGGGCAGATGAGTGAAAAACTGTTTTTT; cdr3_aa: CASSTGQMSEKLFF
d_call: TRBD2; cdr3_length: 15; clone_size: .; v_call: TRBV12-3/TRBV12-4; j_call: TRBJ2-2; cdr3_nt: TGTGCCAGCAGTTTGACTAGCGGGAGGTCCGGGGAGCTGTTTTTT; cdr3_aa: CASSLTSGRSGELFF
d_call: .; cdr3_length: 15; clone_size: few; v_call: TRBV28; j_call: TRBJ1-2; cdr3_nt: TGTGCCAGCAGTTTACCTTATACCGACAGCTATGGCTACACCTTC; cdr3_aa: CASSLPYTDSYGYTF
d_call: .; cdr3_length: 11; clone_size: .; v_call: TRBV29-1; j_call: TRBJ2-1; cdr3_nt: TGCAGCGTAGATCGCTGGGATGAGCAGTTCTTC; cdr3_aa: CSVDRWDEQFF
d_call: .; cdr3_length: 13; clone_size: many; v_call: TRBV6-2/TRBV6-3; j_call: TRBJ2-1; cdr3_nt: TGTGCCAGCAGTTCCTACCCTTACAATGAGCAGTTCTTC; cdr3_aa: CASSSYPYNEQFF
d_call: TRBD1; cdr3_length: 13; clone_size: few; v_call: TRBV10-3; j_call: TRBJ2-7; cdr3_nt: TGTGCCATCAACACAGGGGGAATGTACGAGCAGTACTTC; cdr3_aa: CAINTGGMYEQYF